The TCR beta chain described here comes from a study of blood T cell repertoires in COVID-19. At the level of the study: Material from acute and convalescent COVID-19 was sourced from the United States, Italy and Spain. From T cells, B-cell-depleted T cells, or PBMCs came the material, which was cDNA or gDNA.

Original analysis: Reference gene primer amplification gave estimated nucleated cell counts. Data came from immunoSEQ multiplex PCR; TCRdb stores just in-frame clones and leaves some out. V and J calls and clone size are given by that table; D and trimming were obtained from the DNA. Of under 300,000 clones detected, around four fifths appear once; the ten largest clones hold about 4.5%. Germline assignment: CDR1 SGHDN and CDR2 FVKESK. The V and J ends lost 6 bases and 5 bases respectively, with 13 bases between them. The CDR3 runs 13 residues. This receptor was identified in a man between 60 and 75 years old who had recovered from COVID-19. Sample: peripheral blood. V is TRBV14 and J is TRBJ1-1; D is undetermined. The CDR3 sequence: CASSPHAVTEAFF. The CDR3 bases are TGTGCCAGCAGTCCCCACGCAGTTACTGAAGCTTTCTTT.